The source of this TCR beta chain is a study of blood T cell repertoires in COVID-19. CDR1 is SGHNT, CDR2 YYREEE, per germline (reference sequence). The CDR3 consists of 15 residues. V lost 4 bases, J lost 1 base, and 14 bases lay in between. Using immunoSEQ multiplex PCR, the repertoire was profiled, and TCRdb retains in-frame clones only, with some absent. The sample lists roughly 84,000 clones, 60% to 80% occurring once. The source is a man between 60 and 75 years old with COVID-19, enrolled during active disease. The genes are TRBV5-4 and TRBJ2-5; D remains ambiguous. The source material was peripheral blood. DNA for the CDR3: TGTGCCAGCAGCCCCAGATTTCCCTCCCAAGAGACCCAGTACTTC. Translation: CASSPRFPSQETQYF.